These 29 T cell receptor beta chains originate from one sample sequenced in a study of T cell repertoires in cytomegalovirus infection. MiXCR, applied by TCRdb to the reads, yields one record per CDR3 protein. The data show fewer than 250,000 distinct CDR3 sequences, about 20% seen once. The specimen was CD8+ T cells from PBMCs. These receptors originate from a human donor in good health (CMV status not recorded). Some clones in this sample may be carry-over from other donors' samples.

The CDR3 coding sequence is TGTGCCAGCAGCCTTCGGACTAGCGGGGGGACCGCCACAGATACGCAGTATTTT. As protein: CASSLRTSGGTATDTQYF. The gene calls are TRBV3-1 and TRBJ2-3; 14 bases are shared with TRBD2. CDR3 length equals 18 residues. Germline CDR1 LGHDT, CDR2 YNNKEL (reference sequence). Germline trimming cut 4 bases from V and 2 bases from J; bases unmatched to any gene: 8.

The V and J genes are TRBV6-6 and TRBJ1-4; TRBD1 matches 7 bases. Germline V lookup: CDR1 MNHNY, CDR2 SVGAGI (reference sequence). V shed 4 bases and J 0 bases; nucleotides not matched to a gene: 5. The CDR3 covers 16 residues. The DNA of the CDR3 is TGTGCCAGCAGTTCCGTCGACAGGGCAACTAATGAAAAACTGTTTTTT. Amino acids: CASSSVDRATNEKLFF.

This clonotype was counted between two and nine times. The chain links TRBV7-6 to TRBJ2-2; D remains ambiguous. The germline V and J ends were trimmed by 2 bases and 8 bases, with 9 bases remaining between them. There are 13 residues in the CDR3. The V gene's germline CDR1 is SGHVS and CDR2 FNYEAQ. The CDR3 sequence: CASSLNRRGELFF. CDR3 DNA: TGTGCCAGCAGCTTAAACAGACGGGGGGAGCTGTTTTTT.

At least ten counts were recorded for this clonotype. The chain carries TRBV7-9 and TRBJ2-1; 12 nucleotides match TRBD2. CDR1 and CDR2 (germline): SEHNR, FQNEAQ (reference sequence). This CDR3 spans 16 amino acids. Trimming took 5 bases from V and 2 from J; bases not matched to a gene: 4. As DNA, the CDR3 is TGTGCCAGCAGCCCGACTAGCGGGGGCGCCTACAATGAGCAGTTCTTC. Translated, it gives CASSPTSGGAYNEQFF.

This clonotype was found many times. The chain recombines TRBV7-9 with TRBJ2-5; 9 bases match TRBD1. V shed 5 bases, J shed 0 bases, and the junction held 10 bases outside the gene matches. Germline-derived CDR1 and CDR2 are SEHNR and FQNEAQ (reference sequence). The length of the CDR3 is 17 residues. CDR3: CASSPRTGDIHQETQYF. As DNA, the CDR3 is TGTGCCAGCAGCCCGCGGACAGGGGACATCCACCAAGAGACCCAGTACTTC.

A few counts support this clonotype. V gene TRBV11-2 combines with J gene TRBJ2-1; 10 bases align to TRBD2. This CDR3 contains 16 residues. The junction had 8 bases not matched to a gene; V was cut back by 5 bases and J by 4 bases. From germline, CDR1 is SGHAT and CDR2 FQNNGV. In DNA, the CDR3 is TGTGCCAGCAGCGTCCTAACTAGCGGGGAATACAATGAGCAGTTCTTC. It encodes CASSVLTSGEYNEQFF.

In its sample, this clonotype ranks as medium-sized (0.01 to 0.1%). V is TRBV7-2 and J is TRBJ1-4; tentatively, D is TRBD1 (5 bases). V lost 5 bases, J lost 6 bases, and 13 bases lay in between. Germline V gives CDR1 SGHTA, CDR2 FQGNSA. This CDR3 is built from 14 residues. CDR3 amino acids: CASSQSLGDEKLFF. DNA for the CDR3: TGTGCCAGCAGCCAGAGCTTGGGGGATGAAAAACTGTTTTTT. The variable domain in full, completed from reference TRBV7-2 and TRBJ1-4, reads GAGVSQSPSNKVTEKGKDVELRCDPISGHTALYWYRQSLGQGLEFLIYFQGNSAPDKSGLPSDRFSAERTGGSVSTLTIQRTQQEDSAVYLCASSQSLGDEKLFFGSGTQLSVL.

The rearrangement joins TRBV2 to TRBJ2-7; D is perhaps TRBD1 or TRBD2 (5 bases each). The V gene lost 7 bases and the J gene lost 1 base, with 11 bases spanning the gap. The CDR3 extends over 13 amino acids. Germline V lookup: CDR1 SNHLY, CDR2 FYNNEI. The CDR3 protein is CASTLGRSYEQYF. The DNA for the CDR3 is TGTGCCAGCACCTTGGGACGTTCCTACGAGCAGTACTTC.

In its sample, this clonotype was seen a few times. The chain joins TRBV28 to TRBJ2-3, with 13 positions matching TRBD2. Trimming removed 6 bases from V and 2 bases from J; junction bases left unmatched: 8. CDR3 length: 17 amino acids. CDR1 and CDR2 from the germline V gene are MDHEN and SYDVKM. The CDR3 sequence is CASSRTSGGPFTDTQYF. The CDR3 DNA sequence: TGTGCCAGCAGCCGGACTAGCGGGGGACCCTTCACAGATACGCAGTATTTT.

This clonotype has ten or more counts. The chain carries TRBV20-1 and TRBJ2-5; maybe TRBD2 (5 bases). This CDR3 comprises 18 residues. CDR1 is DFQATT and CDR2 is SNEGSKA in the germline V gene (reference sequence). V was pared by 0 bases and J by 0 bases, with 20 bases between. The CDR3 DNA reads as TGCAGTGCTAGAGAACCCCCTACTAGGGCGGGTTACCAAGAGACCCAGTACTTC. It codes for CSAREPPTRAGYQETQYF.

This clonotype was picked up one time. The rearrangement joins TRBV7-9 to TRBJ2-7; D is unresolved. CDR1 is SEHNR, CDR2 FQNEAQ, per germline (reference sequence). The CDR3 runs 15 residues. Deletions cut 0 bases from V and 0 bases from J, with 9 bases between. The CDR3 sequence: CASSLAQDISYEQYF. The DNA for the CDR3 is TGTGCCAGCAGCTTAGCCCAAGACATCTCCTACGAGCAGTACTTC.

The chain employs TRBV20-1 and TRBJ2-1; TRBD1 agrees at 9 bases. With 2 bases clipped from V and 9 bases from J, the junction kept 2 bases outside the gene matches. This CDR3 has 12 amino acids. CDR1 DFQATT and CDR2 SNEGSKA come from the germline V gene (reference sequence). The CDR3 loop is CSARWTGVEQFF. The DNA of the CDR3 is TGCAGTGCTAGATGGACAGGGGTTGAGCAGTTCTTC.

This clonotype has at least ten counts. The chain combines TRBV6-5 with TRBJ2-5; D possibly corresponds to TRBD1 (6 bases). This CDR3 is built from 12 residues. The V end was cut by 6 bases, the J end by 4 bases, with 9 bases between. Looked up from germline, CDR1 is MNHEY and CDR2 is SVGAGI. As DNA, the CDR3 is TGTGCCAGCAGAACAGGGATAGAGACCCAGTACTTC. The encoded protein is CASRTGIETQYF.

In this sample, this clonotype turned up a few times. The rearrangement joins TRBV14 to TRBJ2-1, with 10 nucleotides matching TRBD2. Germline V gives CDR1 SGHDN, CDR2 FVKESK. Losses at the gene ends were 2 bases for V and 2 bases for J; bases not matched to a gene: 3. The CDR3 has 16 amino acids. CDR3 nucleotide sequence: TGTGCCAGCAGCCAACTCCTAGCGGGGGCCTACAATGAGCAGTTCTTC. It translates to CASSQLLAGAYNEQFF. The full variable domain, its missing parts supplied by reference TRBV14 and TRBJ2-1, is EAGVTQFPSHSVIEKGQTVTLRCDPISGHDNLYWYRRVMGKEIKFLLHFVKESKQDESGMPNNRFLAERTGGTYSTLKVQPAELEDSGVYFCASSQLLAGAYNEQFFGPGTRLTVL.

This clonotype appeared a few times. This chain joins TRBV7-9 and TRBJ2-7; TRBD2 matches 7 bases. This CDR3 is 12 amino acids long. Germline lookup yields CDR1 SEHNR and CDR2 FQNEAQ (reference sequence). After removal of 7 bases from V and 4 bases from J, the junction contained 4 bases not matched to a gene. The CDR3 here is CASTHGGYEQYF. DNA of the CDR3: TGTGCCAGCACCCACGGGGGGTACGAGCAGTACTTC.

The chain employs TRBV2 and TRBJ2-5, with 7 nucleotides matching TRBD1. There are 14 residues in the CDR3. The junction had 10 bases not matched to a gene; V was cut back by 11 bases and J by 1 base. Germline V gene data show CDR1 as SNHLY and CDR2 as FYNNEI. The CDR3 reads CAGHRDRTQETQYF. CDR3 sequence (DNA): TGTGCCGGGCATCGGGACAGAACCCAAGAGACCCAGTACTTC.

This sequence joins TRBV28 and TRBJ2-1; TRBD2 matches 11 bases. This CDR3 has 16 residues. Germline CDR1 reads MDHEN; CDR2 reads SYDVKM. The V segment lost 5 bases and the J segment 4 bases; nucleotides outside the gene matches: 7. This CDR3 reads CASSAVLAGAYNEQFF. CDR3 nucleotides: TGTGCCAGCAGTGCGGTACTAGCGGGGGCTTACAATGAGCAGTTCTTC.

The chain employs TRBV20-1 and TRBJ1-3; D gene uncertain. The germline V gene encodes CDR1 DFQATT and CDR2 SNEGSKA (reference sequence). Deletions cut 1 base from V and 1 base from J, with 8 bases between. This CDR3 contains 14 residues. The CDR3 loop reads CSARGSSSGNTIYF. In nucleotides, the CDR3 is TGCAGTGCTAGAGGGAGCTCATCTGGAAACACCATATATTTT.

In DNA, the CDR3 is TGTGCCAGCAGTTTGGCCGCCGGGACAGGGGCCTTATACGAGCAGTACTTC. Its translation: CASSLAAGTGALYEQYF. The chain is built from TRBV12-3 or TRBV12-4 and TRBJ2-7, with 10 bases identical to TRBD1. The CDR3 is 17 residues long. Trimming took 3 bases from V and 4 from J; bases not matched to a gene: 12.

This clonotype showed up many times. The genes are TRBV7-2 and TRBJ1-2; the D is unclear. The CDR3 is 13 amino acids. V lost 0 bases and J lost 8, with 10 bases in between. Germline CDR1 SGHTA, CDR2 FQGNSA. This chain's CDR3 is CASSLAESKGYTF. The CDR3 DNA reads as TGTGCCAGCAGCTTAGCTGAGTCGAAAGGCTACACCTTC.

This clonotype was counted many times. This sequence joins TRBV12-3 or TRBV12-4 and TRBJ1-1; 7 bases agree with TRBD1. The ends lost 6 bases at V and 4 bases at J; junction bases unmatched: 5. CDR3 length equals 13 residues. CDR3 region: CASSPRGGTEAFF. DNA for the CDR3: TGTGCCAGCAGCCCCAGGGGGGGCACTGAAGCTTTCTTT.

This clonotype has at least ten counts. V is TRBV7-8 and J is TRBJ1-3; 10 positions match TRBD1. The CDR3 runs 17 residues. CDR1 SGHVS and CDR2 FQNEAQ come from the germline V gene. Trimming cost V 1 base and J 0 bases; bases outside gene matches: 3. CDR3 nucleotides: TGTGCCAGCAGCTTAGATCGGACAGGGGGCTCTGGAAACACCATATATTTT. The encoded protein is CASSLDRTGGSGNTIYF.

This CDR3 is CASRRDIQYF. In DNA, the CDR3 is TGCGCCAGCAGAAGAGACATTCAGTACTTC. The chain links TRBV5-1 to TRBJ2-4, with unresolved D. The CDR3 sequence is 10 residues long. CDR1 and CDR2 (germline): SGHRS, YFSETQ. V was shortened by 5 bases and J by 8 bases, with 5 bases between the two germline ends.

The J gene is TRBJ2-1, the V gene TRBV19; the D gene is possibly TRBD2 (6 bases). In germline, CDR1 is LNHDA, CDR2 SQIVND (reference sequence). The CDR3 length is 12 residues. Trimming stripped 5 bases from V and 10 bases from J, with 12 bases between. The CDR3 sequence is CASSLGTFEQFF. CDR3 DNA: TGTGCCAGTAGTCTCGGGACTTTCGAGCAGTTCTTC.

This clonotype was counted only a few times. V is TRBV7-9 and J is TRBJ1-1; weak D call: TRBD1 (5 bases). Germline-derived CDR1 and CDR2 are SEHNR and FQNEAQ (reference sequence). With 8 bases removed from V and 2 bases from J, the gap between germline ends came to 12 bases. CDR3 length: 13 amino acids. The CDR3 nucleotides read TGTGCCAGCCATTACGGGGGAAACACTGAAGCTTTCTTT. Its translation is CASHYGGNTEAFF.

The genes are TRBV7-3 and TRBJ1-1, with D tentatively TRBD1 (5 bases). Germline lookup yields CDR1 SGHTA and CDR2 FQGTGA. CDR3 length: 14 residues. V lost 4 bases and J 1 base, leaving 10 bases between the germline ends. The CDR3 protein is CASSSLGANTEAFF. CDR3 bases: TGTGCCAGCAGCTCACTCGGGGCGAACACTGAAGCTTTCTTT.

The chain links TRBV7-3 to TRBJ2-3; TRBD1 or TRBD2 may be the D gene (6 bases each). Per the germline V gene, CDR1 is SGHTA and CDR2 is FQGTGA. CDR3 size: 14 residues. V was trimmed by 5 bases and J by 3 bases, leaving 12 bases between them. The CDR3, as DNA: TGTGCCAGCAGCGGGGGGCAGGGGACAGATACGCAGTATTTT. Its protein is CASSGGQGTDTQYF. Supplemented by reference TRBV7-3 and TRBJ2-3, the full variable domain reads GAGVSQTPSNKVTEKGKYVELRCDPISGHTALYWYRQSLGQGPEFLIYFQGTGAADDSGLPNDRFFAVRPEGSVSTLKIQRTERGDSAVYLCASSGGQGTDTQYFGPGTRLTVL.

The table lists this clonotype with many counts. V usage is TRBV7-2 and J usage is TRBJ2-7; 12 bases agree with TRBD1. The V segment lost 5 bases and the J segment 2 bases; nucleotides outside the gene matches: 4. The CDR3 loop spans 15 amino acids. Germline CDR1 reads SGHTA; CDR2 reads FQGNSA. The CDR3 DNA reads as TGTGCCAGCAGCCCGGGGACAGGGGGCACCTACGAGCAGTACTTC. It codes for CASSPGTGGTYEQYF. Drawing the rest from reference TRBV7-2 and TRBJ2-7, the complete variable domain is GAGVSQSPSNKVTEKGKDVELRCDPISGHTALYWYRQSLGQGLEFLIYFQGNSAPDKSGLPSDRFSAERTGGSVSTLTIQRTQQEDSAVYLCASSPGTGGTYEQYFGPGTRLTVT.

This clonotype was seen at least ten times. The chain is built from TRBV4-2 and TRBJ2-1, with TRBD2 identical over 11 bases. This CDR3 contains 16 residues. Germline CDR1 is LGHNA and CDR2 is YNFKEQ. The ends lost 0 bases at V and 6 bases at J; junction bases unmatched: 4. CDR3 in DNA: TGTGCCAGCAGCCAAGAAAATAGCGGGGGGGCCAATGAGCAGTTCTTC. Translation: CASSQENSGGANEQFF.